The 9 T cell receptor beta chains given below trace back to one sample, sequenced in a study of immune evolution from preneoplasia to lung adenocarcinoma. Method: immunoSEQ multiplex PCR; TCRdb's copy keeps in-frame clones and lacks some. The table shows roughly 38,000 clones, with roughly 74% occurring only once. The sequenced sample was FFPE invasive lung adenocarcinoma tissue. These receptors were taken from a person in their 60s with lung adenocarcinoma.

The chain has TRBV30 and TRBJ2-1; 12 bases align to TRBD2. CDR3 size: 16 residues. Germline V CDR1 and CDR2: GTSNPN, SVGIG (reference sequence). V shed 4 bases and J 1 base; nucleotides not matched to a gene: 5. The CDR3 protein is CAWTLAGGRSYNEQFF. The CDR3 DNA reads as TGTGCCTGGACGCTAGCGGGAGGGCGGTCCTACAATGAGCAGTTCTTC.

This clone is classed as large (0.1 to 1%). V is TRBV11-2 and J is TRBJ1-5; the D is unclear. Germline CDR1 reads SGHAT; CDR2 reads FQNNGV. The ends were cut back, 2 bases at V and 7 bases at J, with 9 bases in the middle. CDR3 length equals 13 residues. CDR3 DNA: TGTGCCAGCAGCTTAAACGCGGCCCAGCCCCAGCATTTT. Protein sequence: CASSLNAAQPQHF.

The DNA of the CDR3 is TGTGCCAGCACCCCCACTTTCCTTCAAAGGTCTGGGGCCAACGTCCTGACTTTC. Protein product: CASTPTFLQRSGANVLTF. The chain couples TRBV7-9 to TRBJ2-6, with D uncertain. Trimming shortened V by 7 bases and J by 1 base, and 20 bases separated the two germline ends. There are 18 residues in the CDR3. The germline V gene encodes CDR1 SEHNR and CDR2 FQNEAQ (reference sequence).

This clone appeared once. The V gene is TRBV7-2, the J gene TRBJ2-1, with TRBD2 matching 11 bases. Germline CDR1 reads SGHTA; CDR2 reads FQGNSA. The trim removed 5 bases at V and 4 bases at J, leaving 7 bases unmatched. This CDR3 contains 16 residues. The CDR3 sequence: CASSPGGTSGYNEQFF. Written as DNA, the CDR3 is TGTGCCAGCAGCCCAGGTGGGACTAGCGGATACAATGAGCAGTTCTTC.

This rearrangement joins TRBV7-3 to TRBJ2-3; TRBD1 aligns across 12 bases. The CDR3 covers 17 residues. The V segment lost 2 bases and the J segment 4 bases; nucleotides outside the gene matches: 7. From germline, CDR1 is SGHTA and CDR2 FQGTGA. CDR3 sequence: CASSLWGRDRGPDTQYF. In DNA, the CDR3 is TGTGCCAGCAGCTTATGGGGCCGGGACAGGGGGCCAGATACGCAGTATTTT.

The chain recombines TRBV19 with TRBJ1-1; a weak D match, TRBD1 (6 bases). The CDR3 loop spans 12 amino acids. Looked up from germline, CDR1 is LNHDA and CDR2 is SQIVND (reference sequence). V was clipped by 6 bases and J by 3 bases, with 8 bases between them. Here the CDR3 reads CASRRQDTEAFF. Written as DNA, the CDR3 is TGTGCCAGTAGGCGACAGGACACTGAAGCTTTCTTT.

The chain uses TRBV6-1 and TRBJ2-2, with D possibly matching TRBD2 (6 bases). V was clipped by 9 bases and J by 5 bases, with 16 bases between them. CDR3 length: 14 amino acids. Germline CDR1 and CDR2: MNHNS and SASEGT. The CDR3 here is CASSWDRGTGELFF. In nucleotides, the CDR3 is TGTGCCAGTAGCTGGGACCGGGGGACCGGGGAGCTGTTTTTT.

The rearrangement links TRBV23-1 to TRBJ2-7, with D uncertain. TRBV23-1 is an open reading frame, and its role is uncertain. Trimming stripped 0 bases from V and 5 bases from J, with 14 bases between. This CDR3 has 15 amino acids. In DNA, the CDR3 is TGCGCCAGCAGTCAATCTGTAGGTCTTCAACACGAGCAGTACTTC. Protein product: CASSQSVGLQHEQYF.

The chain recombines TRBV5-6 with TRBJ1-3; no firm D call. The CDR3 sequence is 15 residues long. V was clipped by 0 bases and J by 0 bases, with 7 bases between them. CDR1 and CDR2 from the germline V gene are SGHDT and YYEEEE. CDR3 in DNA: TGTGCCAGCAGCTTGGCGGCCGTCTCTGGAAACACCATATATTTT. Protein sequence: CASSLAAVSGNTIYF.